This T cell receptor beta chain originates from a study of T cell changes during pregnancy in multiple sclerosis. Here immunoSEQ multiplex PCR was the method, and the copy in TCRdb shows in-frame clones only, minus some. This sample has some 67,000 clones, with 75% to 95% found just once. The trim removed 2 bases at V and 0 bases at J, leaving 9 bases unmatched. The germline V gene encodes CDR1 SGHVS and CDR2 FNYEAQ. This CDR3 region has 19 residues. The TCR was taken from a female donor with multiple sclerosis, enrolled in a pregnancy study. This chain links TRBV7-6 with TRBJ1-5; 11 bases are a match to TRBD1. The sequencing here drew on peripheral blood, taken in the first trimester of pregnancy. CDR3 DNA sequence: TGTGCCAGCAGCTTATCCGCCGGGACAGGGGGTTATAGCAATCAGCCCCAGCATTTT. Residues: CASSLSAGTGGYSNQPQHF.